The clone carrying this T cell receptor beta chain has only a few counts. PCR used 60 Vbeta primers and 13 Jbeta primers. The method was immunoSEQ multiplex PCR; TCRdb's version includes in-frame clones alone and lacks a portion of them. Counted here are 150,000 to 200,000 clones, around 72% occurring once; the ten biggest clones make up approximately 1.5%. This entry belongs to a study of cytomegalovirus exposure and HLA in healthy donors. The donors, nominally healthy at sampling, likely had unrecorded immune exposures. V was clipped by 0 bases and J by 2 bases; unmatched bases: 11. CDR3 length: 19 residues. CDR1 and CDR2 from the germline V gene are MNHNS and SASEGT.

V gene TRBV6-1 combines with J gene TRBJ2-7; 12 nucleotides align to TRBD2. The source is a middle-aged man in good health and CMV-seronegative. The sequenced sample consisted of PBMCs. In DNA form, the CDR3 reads TGTGCCAGCAGTGAAGCTAGACTAGCGGGGGCCACTAATCCCTACGAGCAGTACTTC. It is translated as CASSEARLAGATNPYEQYF.